This T cell receptor (beta chain) stems from a study of T cell responses to AZD1222 COVID-19 vaccine (dated by TCRdb to the early 2020s). Broadly, across the study: Because spike-specific TCR depth and breadth did not differ between the two schedules, AZD1222 recipients who got a second dose at roughly 4 weeks were pooled with those who got a second dose at roughly 12 weeks. A total of 230 or so trial participants underwent TCR sequencing, of whom about 210 received two doses of AZD1222 and about 25 received two doses of the MenACWY control vaccine. Trial participants were enrolled into age subgroups of 18-55, 56-69 and 70-plus years, which contained around 140, 26 and 57 TCR-sequenced participants, respectively.

Sample time point, as interpreted from the label and publication: baseline before first vaccination. Samples from vaccinated people were obtained from the UK trials COV001 and COV002, which included a single-blind randomized controlled phase 2/3 trial of AZD1222 (ChAdOx1 nCoV-19) in healthy adults. For TCRbeta chain sequencing, PBMC samples were collected from trial participants at day 0 and at day 28 after the second dose. The CDR3 regions of human TCRbeta chains were subjected to immunosequencing. From the authors' description of their analysis: TCRs in the repertoires were compared against a reference library of SARS-CoV-2-specific TCRs that had been generated with the MIRA antigen-specificity platform. Breadth meant the fraction of unique TCRs that were SARS-CoV-2-associated, whereas depth meant the fraction of total T cells that were SARS-CoV-2-associated. Using the MIRA data, each spike-specific TCR was assigned both to the spike region to which the TCR was reactive and to a CD4 or CD8 class. Log10-transformed breadth and depth values were compared by one-way ANOVA with Sidak's multiple comparisons tests. This is the immuneACCESS table as TCRdb keeps it, with only in-frame sequences that have V and J called. A part of the clones is gone; compared with another copy, unresolved V genes explain less than half, and the rest is unexplained. The V and J calls and clone size come from that table; D and trimming were worked out from the DNA. The sample yields 85,000 to 110,000 clones; roughly 91% were counted once. Of the sample, 45% is held by the ten largest clones.

Measured from the cysteine to the phenylalanine, the CDR3 is 15 residues long. Solely the CDR3 DNA is kept, with 45 bases framed from the first base. Taken from the germline V gene, the CDR1 and CDR2 loops are SNHLY and FYNNEI. The V end loses 6 bases and the J end loses 0 bases, and a stretch of 13 bases separates them. The paper's findings and limits, for the study overall: The 56-69-year group was small, and its depth increase did not reach significance, likely because of low power. Vaccine-associated CD4 TCRs spanned the whole spike protein, with dominant responses in regions 160-218 and 743-854. Nearly half of unique spike-specific TCRs reportedly recognized epitopes outside regions mutated in the B.1.351 and B.1.1.7 variants. A significant rise in spike-specific TCR breadth and depth was observed after two AZD1222 doses relative to day 0 and relative to MenACWY recipients. Participants were mostly white British and included more females than males, and it was suggested by the authors that clonal diversity may have been underestimated. Conclusions about previously exposed vaccinees were limited because only six AZD1222 recipients were SARS-CoV-2 seropositive at baseline. Because no day 14 peak-response samples were available, the repertoires could be characterized only after the peak T cell response.

Details on this clone: Its antigen is still unknown. The record has no base qualities; no much larger clone is one base away.

Source: peripheral blood, taken on day 0 of AZD1222 vaccination. The sequence was obtained from an adult in good health. The V and J segments used are TRBV2 and TRBJ2-3; the D gene is possibly TRBD1 or TRBD2, with 5 bases matching each. CDR3 loop: CASRGPRGSTDTQYF. The bases are TGTGCCAGCAGGGGGCCCCGGGGCAGCACAGATACGCAGTATTTT.